Below, 14 T cell receptor beta chains from the same sample are listed, as sequenced in a study of blood T cell repertoires in COVID-19. The data were produced by immunoSEQ multiplex PCR, yet TCRdb's version contains in-frame clones alone and is incomplete. The table records about 270,000 clones, about 85% of them present only once. Sequenced material: peripheral blood. The receptors stem from a man in his 60s who had recovered from COVID-19.

CDR3 coding DNA: TGTGCCAGCAGTCGTAGCGGGGAGCAGTACTTC. As protein: CASSRSGEQYF. The genes are TRBV12-3 or TRBV12-4 and TRBJ2-7; 7 nucleotides line up with TRBD2. V lost 5 bases, J lost 7 bases, and 2 bases stayed unmatched. The CDR3 is made up of 11 amino acids.

V is TRBV3-1 (or the pseudogene TRBV3-2) and J is TRBJ2-1, with TRBD2 identical over 8 bases. CDR3 size: 15 residues. Germline V gives CDR1 LGHDT, CDR2 YNNKEL (reference sequence). V was pared by 5 bases and J by 5 bases, with 8 bases of the junction left unmatched. The CDR3 DNA sequence: TGTGCCAGCAGCTGCTGGGAGCGGGGGAACAATGAGCAGTTCTTC. This gives the protein CASSCWERGNNEQFF.

The rearrangement links TRBV5-1 to TRBJ2-1, with D tentatively TRBD1 (5 bases). In germline, CDR1 is SGHRS, CDR2 YFSETQ. V dropped 4 bases and J dropped 9 bases, with 20 bases sitting between them. This CDR3 has 15 residues. The CDR3, as DNA: TGCGCCAGCAGCCCCTCTAGTCTGGGGCAATCTGAGCAGTTCTTC. Protein product: CASSPSSLGQSEQFF.

The V gene is TRBV11-1, the J gene TRBJ2-7; possible D gene TRBD1, 5 bases. V shed 8 bases and J shed 6 bases, with 11 bases lying between them. This CDR3 region has 11 residues. CDR1 and CDR2 from the germline V gene are SGHAT and FQDESV (reference sequence). The DNA of the CDR3 is TGTGCCAGCGGCCCTGGGGCCGAGCAGTACTTC. As protein: CASGPGAEQYF.

The chain combines TRBV18 with TRBJ2-7, with D possibly matching TRBD2 (5 bases). Trimming took 0 bases from V and 5 from J, leaving 8 bases between them. This CDR3 is built from 13 residues. In germline, CDR1 is KGHSH, CDR2 LQKENI. CDR3 loop: CASSPPGAHEQYF. CDR3 coding DNA: TGTGCCAGCTCACCACCGGGAGCCCACGAGCAGTACTTC.

This sequence joins TRBV4-2 and TRBJ2-5; TRBD2 matches at 11 bases. V shed 4 bases and J 0 bases; nucleotides not matched to a gene: 4. The CDR3 is 16 residues long. Germline CDR1 reads LGHNA; CDR2 reads YNFKEQ. The CDR3 protein is CASSPTSGEYQETQYF. For the CDR3, the DNA is TGTGCCAGCAGCCCGACTAGCGGGGAGTACCAAGAGACCCAGTACTTC.

J is TRBJ2-1 and V is TRBV3-1 (or the pseudogene TRBV3-2), with 8 bases aligning to TRBD2. CDR3 length: 17 amino acids. Unmatched junction bases numbered 10, after V lost 6 bases and J lost 0 bases. The germline V gene encodes CDR1 LGHDT and CDR2 YNNKEL (reference sequence). The DNA of the CDR3 is TGTGCCAGCAGATACACCCTAGCGGGTAGCTCCTACAATGAGCAGTTCTTC. Translating it yields CASRYTLAGSSYNEQFF.

The chain has TRBV4-1 and TRBJ1-5; D is undetermined. CDR3 length: 14 residues. The germline V and J ends were trimmed by 0 bases and 4 bases, with 7 bases remaining between them. The V gene's germline CDR1 is MGHRA and CDR2 YSYEKL. CDR3 loop: CASSQEGPNQPQHF. CDR3 DNA: TGCGCCAGCAGCCAAGAGGGCCCAAATCAGCCCCAGCATTTT.

The rearrangement joins TRBV5-4 to TRBJ2-3; a weak D match, TRBD2 (5 bases). The length of the CDR3 is 15 residues. The germline V gene encodes CDR1 SGHNT and CDR2 YYREEE (reference sequence). V was pared by 3 bases and J by 8 bases, with 19 bases between. CDR3 residues: CASSSWERLKGTQYF. As DNA, the CDR3 is TGTGCCAGCAGCTCGTGGGAGCGATTGAAGGGTACGCAGTATTTT.

The chain carries TRBV19 and TRBJ1-5; D perhaps matches TRBD1 (5 bases). Germline V gives CDR1 LNHDA, CDR2 SQIVND (reference sequence). CDR3 length: 16 amino acids. With 5 bases removed from V and 1 base from J, the gap between germline ends came to 15 bases. The CDR3 spells CASSRSGPKSNQPQHF. The CDR3 DNA follows: TGTGCCAGTAGTCGGTCAGGGCCAAAGAGCAATCAGCCCCAGCATTTT.

This clone was counted only a few times. V and J are TRBV3-1 (or the pseudogene TRBV3-2) and TRBJ1-6; 7 bases are shared with TRBD1. With V trimmed by 6 bases and J by 7 bases, 9 bases remained unmatched. CDR3 length: 15 amino acids. Germline lookup yields CDR1 LGHDT and CDR2 YNNKEL (reference sequence). CDR3 sequence: CASRRRTGENSPLHF. The CDR3 region has the DNA TGTGCCAGCAGAAGACGGACAGGAGAAAATTCACCCCTCCACTTT.

This clone was observed a single time. This sequence joins TRBV7-9 and TRBJ1-2; TRBD1 matches 9 bases. V gave up 2 bases and J gave up 6 bases; unmatched junction bases: 10. Germline-derived CDR1 and CDR2 are SEHNR and FQNEAQ (reference sequence). The CDR3 runs 16 residues. The CDR3 sequence: CASSLLTPGQGNGYTF. CDR3 bases: TGTGCCAGCAGCTTACTTACCCCGGGACAGGGCAATGGCTACACCTTC.

The CDR3 loop is CASSLGTSGTYEQYF. CDR3 nucleotides: TGCGCCAGCAGCTTGGGGACTAGCGGGACCTACGAGCAGTACTTC. The V gene is TRBV5-1, the J gene TRBJ2-7; 12 nucleotides line up with TRBD2. The germline CDR1 and CDR2 sequences are SGHRS and YFSETQ. CDR3 length: 15 residues. With V trimmed by 0 bases and J by 2 bases, 0 bases remained unmatched.

CDR3 in DNA: TGTGCCAGCAGCTTAGGTCGGTTCTCTGGGGCCAACGTCCTGACTTTC. Protein: CASSLGRFSGANVLTF. The V and J genes are TRBV11-2 and TRBJ2-6; D remains unclear. CDR1 is SGHAT and CDR2 is FQNNGV in the germline V gene. Between the trimmed V and J ends, which lost 1 base and 0 bases, there was a span of 7 bases. This CDR3 has 16 residues. Combining the CDR3 with reference TRBV11-2 and TRBJ2-6 gives the whole variable domain EAGVAQSPRYKIIEKRQSVAFWCNPISGHATLYWYQQILGQGPKLLIQFQNNGVVDDSQLPKDRFSAERLKGVDSTLKIQPAKLEDSAVYLCASSLGRFSGANVLTFGAGSRLTVL.